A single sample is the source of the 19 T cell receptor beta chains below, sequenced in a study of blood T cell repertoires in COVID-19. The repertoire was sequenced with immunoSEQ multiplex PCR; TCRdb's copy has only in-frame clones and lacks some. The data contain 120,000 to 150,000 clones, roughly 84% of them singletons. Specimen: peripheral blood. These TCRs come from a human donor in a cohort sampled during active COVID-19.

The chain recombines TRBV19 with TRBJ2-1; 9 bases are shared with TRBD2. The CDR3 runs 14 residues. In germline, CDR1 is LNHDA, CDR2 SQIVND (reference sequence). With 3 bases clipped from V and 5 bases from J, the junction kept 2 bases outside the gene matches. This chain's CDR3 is CASSISGGHNEQFF. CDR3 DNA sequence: TGTGCCAGTAGTATCAGCGGGGGGCACAATGAGCAGTTCTTC.

CDR3 bases: TGCGCCAGCAGCTTCTCGCTTGGGGCGATCAAGGAGCAGTACTTC. Amino acid sequence: CASSFSLGAIKEQYF. V gene TRBV5-1 combines with J gene TRBJ2-7; tentatively, D is TRBD1 (5 bases). Germline CDR1 SGHRS, CDR2 YFSETQ. V gave up 2 bases and J gave up 7 bases, with 19 bases separating them. The CDR3 spans 15 residues.

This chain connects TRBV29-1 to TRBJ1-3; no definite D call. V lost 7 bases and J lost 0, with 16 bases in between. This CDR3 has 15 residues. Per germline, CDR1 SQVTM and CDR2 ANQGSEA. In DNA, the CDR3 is TGCAGCGCGGTTGGAGGCTCGAACTCTGGAAACACCATATATTTT. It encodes CSAVGGSNSGNTIYF.

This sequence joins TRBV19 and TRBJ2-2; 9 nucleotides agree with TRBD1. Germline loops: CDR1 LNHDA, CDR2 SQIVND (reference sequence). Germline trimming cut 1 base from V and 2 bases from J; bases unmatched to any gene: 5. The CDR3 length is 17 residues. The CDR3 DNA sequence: TGTGCCAGTAGTATAGTAGGGACAGGGACTAACACCGGGGAGCTGTTTTTT. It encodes CASSIVGTGTNTGELFF. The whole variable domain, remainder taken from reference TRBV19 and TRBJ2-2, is DGGITQSPKYLFRKEGQNVTLSCEQNLNHDAMYWYRQDPGQGLRLIYYSQIVNDFQKGDIAEGYSVSREKKESFPLTVTSAQKNPTAFYLCASSIVGTGTNTGELFFGEGSRLTVL.

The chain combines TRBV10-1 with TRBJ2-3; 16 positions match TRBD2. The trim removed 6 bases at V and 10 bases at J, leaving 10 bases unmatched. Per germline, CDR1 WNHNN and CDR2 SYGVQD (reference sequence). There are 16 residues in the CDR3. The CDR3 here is CASRAGTSGGAEAQYF. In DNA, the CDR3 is TGCGCCAGCAGGGCCGGGACTAGCGGGGGGGCGGAGGCGCAGTATTTT.

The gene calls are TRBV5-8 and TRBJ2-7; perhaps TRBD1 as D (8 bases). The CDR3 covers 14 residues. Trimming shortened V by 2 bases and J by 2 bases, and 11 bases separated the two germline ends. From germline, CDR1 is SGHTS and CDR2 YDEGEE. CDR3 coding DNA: TGTGCCAGCAGCTTCACAGGGGGGGCCTACGAGCAGTACTTC. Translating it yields CASSFTGGAYEQYF.

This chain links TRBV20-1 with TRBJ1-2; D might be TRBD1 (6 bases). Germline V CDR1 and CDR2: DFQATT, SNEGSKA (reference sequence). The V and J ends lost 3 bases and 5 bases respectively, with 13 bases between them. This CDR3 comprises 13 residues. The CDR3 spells CSASKTGGYGYTF. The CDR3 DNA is TGCAGTGCTAGTAAGACAGGCGGGTATGGCTACACCTTC.

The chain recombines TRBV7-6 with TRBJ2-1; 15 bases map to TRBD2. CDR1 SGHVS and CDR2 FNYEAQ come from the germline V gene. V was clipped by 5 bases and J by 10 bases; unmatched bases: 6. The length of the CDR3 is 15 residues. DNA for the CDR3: TGTGCCAGCAGCGGGGGACTAGCGGGGGGAAGGGAGCAGTTCTTC. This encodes CASSGGLAGGREQFF.

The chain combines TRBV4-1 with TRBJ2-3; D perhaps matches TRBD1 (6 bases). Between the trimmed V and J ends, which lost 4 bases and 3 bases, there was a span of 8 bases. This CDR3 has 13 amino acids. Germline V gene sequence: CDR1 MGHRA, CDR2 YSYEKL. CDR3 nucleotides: TGCGCCAGCAGCCGACAGGTTACAGATACGCAGTATTTT. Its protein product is CASSRQVTDTQYF.

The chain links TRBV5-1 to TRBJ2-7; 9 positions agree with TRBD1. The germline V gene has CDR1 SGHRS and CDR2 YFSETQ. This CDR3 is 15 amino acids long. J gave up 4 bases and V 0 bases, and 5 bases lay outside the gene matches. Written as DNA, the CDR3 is TGCGCCAGCAGCTTGGGGGGGACAGGGCGTTACGAGCAGTACTTC. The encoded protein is CASSLGGTGRYEQYF.

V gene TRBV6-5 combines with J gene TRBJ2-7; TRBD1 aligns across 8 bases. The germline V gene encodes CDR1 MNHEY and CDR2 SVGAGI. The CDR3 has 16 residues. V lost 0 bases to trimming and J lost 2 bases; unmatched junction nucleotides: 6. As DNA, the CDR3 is TGTGCCAGCAGTTACTCCGGGACAGGTTTACCCTACGAGCAGTACTTC. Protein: CASSYSGTGLPYEQYF.

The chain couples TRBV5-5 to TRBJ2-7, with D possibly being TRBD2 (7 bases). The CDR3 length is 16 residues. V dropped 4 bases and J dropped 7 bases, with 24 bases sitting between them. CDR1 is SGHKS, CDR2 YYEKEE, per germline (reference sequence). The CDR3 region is CASSPGGRTRRGEQYF. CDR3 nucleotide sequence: TGTGCCAGCAGCCCGGGGGGCCGGACGAGGCGCGGGGAGCAGTACTTC.

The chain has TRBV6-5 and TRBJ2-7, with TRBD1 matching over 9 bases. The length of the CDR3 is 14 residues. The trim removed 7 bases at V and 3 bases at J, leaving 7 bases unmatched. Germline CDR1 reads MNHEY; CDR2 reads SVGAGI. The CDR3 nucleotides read TGTGCCAGCACCTTAGGACAGGGGATCTACGAGCAGTACTTC. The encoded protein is CASTLGQGIYEQYF.

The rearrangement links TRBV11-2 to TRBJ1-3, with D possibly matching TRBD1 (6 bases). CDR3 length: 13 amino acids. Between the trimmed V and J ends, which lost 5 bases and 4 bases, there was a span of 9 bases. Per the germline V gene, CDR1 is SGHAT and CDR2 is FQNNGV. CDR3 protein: CASSVQGGNTIYF. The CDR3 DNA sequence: TGTGCCAGCAGCGTCCAGGGGGGAAACACCATATATTTT.

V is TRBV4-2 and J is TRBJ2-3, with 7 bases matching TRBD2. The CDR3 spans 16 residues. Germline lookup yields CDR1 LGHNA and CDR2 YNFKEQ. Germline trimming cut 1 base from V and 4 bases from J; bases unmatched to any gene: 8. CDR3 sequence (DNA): TGTGCCAGCAGCCAAGTAATTGTAGGGAGGGCAGATACGCAGTATTTT. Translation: CASSQVIVGRADTQYF.

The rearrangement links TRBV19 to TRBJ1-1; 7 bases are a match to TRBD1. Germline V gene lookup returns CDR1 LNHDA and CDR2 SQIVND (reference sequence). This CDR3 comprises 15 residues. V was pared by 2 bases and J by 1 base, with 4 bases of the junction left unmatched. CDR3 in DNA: TGTGCCAGTAGTATATCGGGACAGACGAACACTGAAGCTTTCTTT. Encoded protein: CASSISGQTNTEAFF.

The CDR3 region is CASSSDRGSNQPQHF. The CDR3 coding sequence is TGTGCCAGCAGTTCCGACAGGGGTAGCAATCAGCCCCAGCATTTT. The gene calls are TRBV2 and TRBJ1-5, with TRBD1 matching over 8 bases. The junction had 3 bases not matched to a gene; V was cut back by 5 bases and J by 0 bases. CDR3 length: 15 amino acids. Per the germline V gene, CDR1 is SNHLY and CDR2 is FYNNEI.

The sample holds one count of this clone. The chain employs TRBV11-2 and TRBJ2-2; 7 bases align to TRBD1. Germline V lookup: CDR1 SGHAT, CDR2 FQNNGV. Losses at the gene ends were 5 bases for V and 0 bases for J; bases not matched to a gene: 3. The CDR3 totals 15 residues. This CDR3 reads CASSRQGTNTGELFF. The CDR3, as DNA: TGTGCCAGCAGCCGACAGGGCACGAACACCGGGGAGCTGTTTTTT.

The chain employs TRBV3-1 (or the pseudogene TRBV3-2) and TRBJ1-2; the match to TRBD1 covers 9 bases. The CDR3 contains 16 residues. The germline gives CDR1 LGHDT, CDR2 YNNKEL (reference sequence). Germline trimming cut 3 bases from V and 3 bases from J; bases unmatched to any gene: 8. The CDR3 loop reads CASSHRDREEDYGYTF. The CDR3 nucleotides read TGTGCCAGCAGCCACAGGGACAGGGAGGAAGACTATGGCTACACCTTC.